The text below deals with one TCR beta chain. These data belong to a study of blood T cell repertoires in COVID-19. V lost 12 bases and J 7 bases, leaving 15 bases between the germline ends. CDR1 and CDR2 from the germline V gene are KGHDR and SFDVKD. The CDR3 loop spans 13 amino acids. This table comes from immunoSEQ multiplex PCR, and its TCRdb copy is limited to in-frame clones, with some not included. The sample has about 35,000 clones; approximately 81% are singletons. What was sequenced was peripheral blood. V gene TRBV24-1 combines with J gene TRBJ1-6, with D perhaps TRBD1 (5 bases). The sequence came from a man older than 75 with acute or convalescent COVID-19. CDR3 protein: CALVQGPNSPLHF. CDR3 nucleotide sequence: TGTGCCCTAGTCCAGGGTCCCAATTCACCCCTCCACTTT.